These T cell receptor beta chains were read from a single sample in a study of blood T cell repertoires in COVID-19. The table came from immunoSEQ multiplex PCR; TCRdb's copy has only in-frame clones and leaves some out. The data show 200,000 to 250,000 clones, about 80% seen once. Specimen: peripheral blood. All receptors derive from a woman of 80 years or more with acute or convalescent COVID-19. Both conserved end residues are part of each CDR3. D genes are given only for firm matches. The size of a clone is reported for some rows only, either as once, few or many, or as a class for expanded clones.

J gene: TRBJ2-6; V gene: TRBV7-2; clone size: .; D gene: TRBD1; CDR3 protein: CASSFPTGGISGANVLTF; CDR3 DNA: TGTGCCAGCAGCTTTCCGACAGGGGGAATCTCTGGGGCCAACGTCCTGACTTTC
J gene: TRBJ1-1; V gene: TRBV5-1; clone size: .; D gene: .; CDR3 protein: CASSSGPWAGDTEAFF; CDR3 DNA: TGCGCCAGCAGCTCGGGACCCTGGGCAGGGGACACTGAAGCTTTCTTT
J gene: TRBJ2-3; V gene: TRBV5-1; clone size: .; D gene: TRBD2; CDR3 protein: CASSLTPGLGSTQYF; CDR3 DNA: TGCGCCAGCAGCTTGACACCGGGACTAGGATCAACGCAGTATTTT
J gene: TRBJ2-1; V gene: TRBV28; clone size: .; D gene: TRBD2; CDR3 protein: CASSRGGRNNEQFF; CDR3 DNA: TGTGCCAGCAGTCGGGGCGGGAGGAACAATGAGCAGTTCTTC
J gene: TRBJ2-1; V gene: TRBV6-6; clone size: .; D gene: .; CDR3 protein: CASSQTPDLTSPRYNDGQFF; CDR3 DNA: TGTGCCAGCAGTCAGACTCCTGACCTGACCTCACCCCGTTACAATGACGGGCAGTTCTTC
J gene: TRBJ1-4; V gene: TRBV25-1; clone size: .; D gene: .; CDR3 protein: CASSVGGLYEKLFF; CDR3 DNA: TGTGCCAGCTCCGTCGGGGGATTATATGAAAAACTGTTTTTT
J gene: TRBJ1-1; V gene: TRBV28; clone size: few; D gene: TRBD1; CDR3 protein: CASTWDRANTEAFF; CDR3 DNA: TGTGCCAGCACTTGGGACAGGGCGAACACTGAAGCTTTCTTT
J gene: TRBJ1-1; V gene: TRBV6-2/TRBV6-3; clone size: .; D gene: TRBD1; CDR3 protein: CASSYIAGGTEAFF; CDR3 DNA: TGTGCCAGCAGTTATATTGCAGGGGGCACTGAAGCTTTCTTT
J gene: TRBJ1-2; V gene: TRBV9; clone size: .; D gene: TRBD1; CDR3 protein: CASSVARDRGSRNYGYTF; CDR3 DNA: TGTGCCAGCAGCGTAGCCCGGGACAGGGGAAGTAGGAACTATGGCTACACCTTC
J gene: TRBJ1-2; V gene: TRBV18; clone size: once; D gene: .; CDR3 protein: CASSPLLRVPANYGYTF; CDR3 DNA: TGTGCCAGCTCACCACTTCTCAGGGTCCCCGCTAACTATGGCTACACCTTC
J gene: TRBJ2-7; V gene: TRBV19; clone size: .; D gene: TRBD2; CDR3 protein: CASSKSGRGTSGGYEQYF; CDR3 DNA: TGTGCCAGTAGTAAGAGCGGACGGGGGACTAGCGGGGGCTACGAGCAGTACTTC
J gene: TRBJ2-7; V gene: TRBV6-6; clone size: .; D gene: .; CDR3 protein: CASSTDWSEQYF; CDR3 DNA: TGTGCCAGCAGTACCGACTGGTCCGAGCAGTACTTC
J gene: TRBJ2-7; V gene: TRBV7-2; clone size: .; D gene: TRBD2; CDR3 protein: CASSRGLDASYEQYF; CDR3 DNA: TGTGCCAGCAGCCGGGGACTAGACGCCTCCTACGAGCAGTACTTC
J gene: TRBJ2-2; V gene: TRBV7-9; clone size: .; D gene: TRBD2; CDR3 protein: CASSWRLAGGTGTGELFF; CDR3 DNA: TGTGCCAGCAGCTGGAGACTAGCGGGGGGGACGGGGACCGGGGAGCTGTTTTTT
J gene: TRBJ2-5; V gene: TRBV3-1/TRBV3-2; clone size: .; D gene: .; CDR3 protein: CASSPPGTEETQYF; CDR3 DNA: TGTGCCAGCAGCCCTCCGGGAACCGAAGAGACCCAGTACTTC
J gene: TRBJ2-1; V gene: TRBV11-2; clone size: .; D gene: TRBD2; CDR3 protein: CASSLLAGGYNEQFF; CDR3 DNA: TGTGCCAGCAGTCTACTAGCGGGGGGGTACAATGAGCAGTTCTTC
J gene: TRBJ1-4; V gene: TRBV6-5; clone size: .; D gene: TRBD1; CDR3 protein: CASSIGTGMIEKLFF; CDR3 DNA: TGTGCCAGCAGTATCGGGACAGGGATGATTGAAAAACTGTTTTTT
J gene: TRBJ1-4; V gene: TRBV28; clone size: once; D gene: .; CDR3 protein: CASSLTSGGEKLFF; CDR3 DNA: TGTGCCAGCAGTCTGACATCGGGAGGTGAAAAACTGTTTTTT
J gene: TRBJ1-5; V gene: TRBV6-5; clone size: .; D gene: TRBD1; CDR3 protein: CASKRTGGYQPQHF; CDR3 DNA: TGTGCCAGCAAAAGGACAGGGGGCTATCAGCCCCAGCATTTT
J gene: TRBJ2-3; V gene: TRBV19; clone size: .; D gene: TRBD1; CDR3 protein: CASRDRGTGTDTQYF; CDR3 DNA: TGTGCCAGTAGGGACAGGGGAACGGGCACAGATACGCAGTATTTT
J gene: TRBJ2-1; V gene: TRBV5-1; clone size: .; D gene: TRBD2; CDR3 protein: CASSPGLAGDSNEQFF; CDR3 DNA: TGCGCCAGCAGCCCCGGACTAGCGGGAGATTCTAATGAGCAGTTCTTC
J gene: TRBJ2-1; V gene: TRBV7-3; clone size: .; D gene: .; CDR3 protein: CASSSTRNHEQFF; CDR3 DNA: TGTGCCAGCAGCTCCACGCGGAACCATGAGCAGTTCTTC
J gene: TRBJ1-1; V gene: TRBV27; clone size: .; D gene: .; CDR3 protein: CASSSTRDSTEAFF; CDR3 DNA: TGTGCCAGCAGTTCTACACGGGATTCCACTGAAGCTTTCTTT
J gene: TRBJ2-7; V gene: TRBV30; clone size: .; D gene: .; CDR3 protein: CAWIEYPSYEQYF; CDR3 DNA: TGTGCCTGGATAGAATACCCCTCCTACGAGCAGTACTTC
J gene: TRBJ2-3; V gene: TRBV6-5; clone size: .; D gene: TRBD2; CDR3 protein: CASSKLAGGTDTQYF; CDR3 DNA: TGTGCCAGCAGTAAACTAGCGGGAGGCACAGATACGCAGTATTTT
J gene: TRBJ1-1; V gene: TRBV10-3; clone size: .; D gene: TRBD1; CDR3 protein: CAISDGTANTEAFF; CDR3 DNA: TGTGCCATCAGTGATGGGACAGCGAACACTGAAGCTTTCTTT
J gene: TRBJ2-1; V gene: TRBV11-3; clone size: .; D gene: .; CDR3 protein: CASSATSNEQFF; CDR3 DNA: TGTGCCAGCAGCGCAACTAGTAATGAGCAGTTCTTC
J gene: TRBJ2-7; V gene: TRBV6-5; clone size: .; D gene: TRBD2; CDR3 protein: CAIGPGGDAYEQYF; CDR3 DNA: TGTGCGATAGGACCGGGAGGTGACGCCTACGAGCAGTACTTC
J gene: TRBJ2-1; V gene: TRBV27; clone size: .; D gene: TRBD2; CDR3 protein: CASSPLGVAGKDNEQFF; CDR3 DNA: TGTGCCAGCAGCCCCCTAGGAGTAGCGGGGAAAGACAATGAGCAGTTCTTC
J gene: TRBJ1-5; V gene: TRBV2; clone size: .; D gene: TRBD1; CDR3 protein: CASSGTGTLQPQHF; CDR3 DNA: TGTGCCAGCAGTGGGACAGGCACTCTTCAGCCCCAGCATTTT
J gene: TRBJ1-1; V gene: TRBV5-1; clone size: .; D gene: .; CDR3 protein: CASSPPGLTNTEAFF; CDR3 DNA: TGCGCCAGCAGCCCTCCGGGACTGACGAACACTGAAGCTTTCTTT
J gene: TRBJ1-5; V gene: TRBV19; clone size: .; D gene: .; CDR3 protein: CASSNGGINQPQHF; CDR3 DNA: TGTGCCAGTAGTAATGGGGGGATCAATCAGCCCCAGCATTTT
J gene: TRBJ1-5; V gene: TRBV7-2; clone size: .; D gene: .; CDR3 protein: CASSAGIYSDQPQHF; CDR3 DNA: TGTGCCAGCAGTGCCGGGATTTATAGCGATCAGCCCCAGCATTTT
J gene: TRBJ2-4; V gene: TRBV18; clone size: .; D gene: .; CDR3 protein: CASSPGHGNIQYF; CDR3 DNA: TGTGCCAGCTCACCAGGACATGGGAACATTCAGTACTTC
J gene: TRBJ2-1; V gene: TRBV2; clone size: .; D gene: TRBD2; CDR3 protein: CASKGTSGGVNEQFF; CDR3 DNA: TGTGCCAGCAAGGGGACTAGCGGGGGGGTCAATGAGCAGTTCTTC
J gene: TRBJ1-2; V gene: TRBV3-1/TRBV3-2; clone size: .; D gene: .; CDR3 protein: CASSQALNGYTF; CDR3 DNA: TGTGCCAGCAGCCAAGCCCTTAATGGCTACACCTTC
J gene: TRBJ1-5; V gene: TRBV5-8; clone size: .; D gene: .; CDR3 protein: CASSSQGLVNQPQHF; CDR3 DNA: TGTGCCAGCAGCTCCCAGGGTCTGGTCAATCAGCCCCAGCATTTT
J gene: TRBJ1-3; V gene: TRBV7-2; clone size: .; D gene: TRBD1; CDR3 protein: CASSLRDSGNTIYF; CDR3 DNA: TGTGCCAGCAGCCTCCGGGACAGCGGAAACACCATATATTTT
J gene: TRBJ1-5; V gene: TRBV19; clone size: .; D gene: .; CDR3 protein: CASSIEGHHNQPQHF; CDR3 DNA: TGTGCCAGTAGTATCGAGGGACATCACAATCAGCCCCAGCATTTT
J gene: TRBJ2-6; V gene: TRBV5-1; clone size: few; D gene: .; CDR3 protein: CASSSAGNSGANVLTF; CDR3 DNA: TGCGCCAGCAGCTCGGCAGGTAACTCTGGGGCCAACGTCCTGACTTTC
J gene: TRBJ2-7; V gene: TRBV5-1; clone size: .; D gene: TRBD1; CDR3 protein: CASSPTGDGSYEQYF; CDR3 DNA: TGCGCCAGCAGCCCTACAGGGGATGGGTCCTACGAGCAGTACTTC
J gene: TRBJ2-1; V gene: TRBV5-5; clone size: .; D gene: TRBD2; CDR3 protein: CASSSGLAGAYNEQFF; CDR3 DNA: TGTGCCAGCAGCTCGGGACTAGCGGGGGCGTACAATGAGCAGTTCTTC
J gene: TRBJ1-4; V gene: TRBV7-2; clone size: .; D gene: TRBD1; CDR3 protein: CASSTRGRGEKLFF; CDR3 DNA: TGTGCCAGCAGCACCAGGGGGCGAGGTGAAAAACTGTTTTTT
J gene: TRBJ1-1; V gene: TRBV5-6; clone size: .; D gene: .; CDR3 protein: CASSQDLTVHEAFF; CDR3 DNA: TGTGCCAGCAGCCAGGACCTGACAGTTCACGAAGCTTTCTTT
J gene: TRBJ2-6; V gene: TRBV10-3; clone size: .; D gene: .; CDR3 protein: CAISVSLRAGANVLTF; CDR3 DNA: TGTGCCATCAGTGTTTCGCTACGAGCTGGGGCCAACGTCCTGACTTTC
J gene: TRBJ1-3; V gene: TRBV9; clone size: .; D gene: .; CDR3 protein: CASSPGHDGNTIYF; CDR3 DNA: TGTGCCAGCAGCCCCGGACATGATGGAAACACCATATATTTT
J gene: TRBJ2-2; V gene: TRBV5-1; clone size: once; D gene: .; CDR3 protein: CASSTGGQTSNTGELFF; CDR3 DNA: TGCGCCAGCAGCACCGGGGGGCAGACATCGAACACCGGGGAGCTGTTTTTT
J gene: TRBJ2-5; V gene: TRBV11-2; clone size: .; D gene: .; CDR3 protein: CASSLSSRNQETQYF; CDR3 DNA: TGTGCCAGCAGCTTATCTAGCAGAAACCAAGAGACCCAGTACTTC
J gene: TRBJ2-3; V gene: TRBV7-8; clone size: .; D gene: .; CDR3 protein: CASSVRGGLGQYF; CDR3 DNA: TGTGCCAGCAGCGTAAGGGGGGGCCTTGGGCAGTATTTT
J gene: TRBJ2-3; V gene: TRBV18; clone size: .; D gene: TRBD1; CDR3 protein: CASSLTGSTDTQYF; CDR3 DNA: TGTGCCAGCTCACTGACAGGGAGCACAGATACGCAGTATTTT
J gene: TRBJ2-5; V gene: TRBV5-1; clone size: .; D gene: TRBD2; CDR3 protein: CASSGALAGTETQYF; CDR3 DNA: TGCGCCAGCAGCGGGGCCCTAGCGGGGACAGAGACCCAGTACTTC
J gene: TRBJ2-2; V gene: TRBV5-5; clone size: .; D gene: TRBD1; CDR3 protein: CASSPGQGRTGELFF; CDR3 DNA: TGTGCCAGCAGCCCAGGACAGGGGCGGACCGGGGAGCTGTTTTTT
J gene: TRBJ1-1; V gene: TRBV18; clone size: once; D gene: TRBD1; CDR3 protein: CASSFNRGEAFF; CDR3 DNA: TGTGCCAGCTCATTTAACAGGGGTGAAGCTTTCTTT
J gene: TRBJ1-5; V gene: TRBV7-8; clone size: .; D gene: TRBD1; CDR3 protein: CASRRNPGQGANQPQHF; CDR3 DNA: TGTGCCAGCAGGCGAAACCCGGGACAGGGGGCTAATCAGCCCCAGCATTTT
J gene: TRBJ1-6; V gene: TRBV27; clone size: .; D gene: .; CDR3 protein: CASSSPDLGRRGPLHF; CDR3 DNA: TGTGCCAGCAGTTCGCCCGATCTAGGACGGCGGGGACCCCTCCACTTT